Below, 26 T cell receptor beta chains from the same sample are listed, as sequenced in a study of blood T cell repertoires in COVID-19. The assay was immunoSEQ multiplex PCR, and TCRdb's table has in-frame clones only and misses some. The table lists around 200,000 clones, 86% of them singletons. Sample: peripheral blood. These receptors all stem from a man in his sixties or seventies with acute or convalescent COVID-19.

This chain connects TRBV10-1 to TRBJ2-3, with a weak D call TRBD2 (7 bases). V lost 4 bases and J 3 bases, leaving 17 bases between the germline ends. This CDR3 has 16 residues. CDR1 and CDR2 from the germline V gene are WNHNN and SYGVQD (reference sequence). The chain's CDR3 is CASSGGGSPRTDTQYF. The CDR3 region has the DNA TGCGCCAGCAGTGGGGGGGGCAGCCCTAGAACAGATACGCAGTATTTT.

The chain carries TRBV9 and TRBJ2-2, with D uncertain. Germline CDR1 and CDR2: SGDLS and YYNGEE. The CDR3 is 17 residues long. Trimming left V 4 bases short and J 3 bases short, with 19 bases between. The CDR3 loop is CASSLSNSPSYTGELFF. The CDR3, as DNA: TGTGCCAGCAGCCTTTCAAACAGCCCCAGTTACACCGGGGAGCTGTTTTTT.

About this clone: The junction and the germline gene differ at one end; a read error may be behind it. V is TRBV6-6 and J is TRBJ1-1, with D tentatively TRBD1 (5 bases). This CDR3 is built from 12 residues. In germline, CDR1 is MNHNY, CDR2 SVGAGI (reference sequence). This chain's CDR3 is CASSHRGGEGIF. The DNA of the CDR3 is TGTGCCAGCAGTCACCGGGGGGGGGAAGGGATCTTT.

The rearrangement joins TRBV5-1 to TRBJ2-2, with a weak D call TRBD2 (6 bases). Trimming pared 0 bases from V and 5 bases from J, leaving 17 bases between. The germline V gene encodes CDR1 SGHRS and CDR2 YFSETQ. This CDR3 has 17 residues. The CDR3 bases are TGCGCCAGCAGCTTGGGCCAGGGAGGTCTTGAGACCGGGGAGCTGTTTTTT. Translation gives CASSLGQGGLETGELFF.

The gene calls are TRBV3-1 (or the pseudogene TRBV3-2) and TRBJ1-1; D not certain. The CDR3 extends over 13 amino acids. V was trimmed by 3 bases and J by 4 bases, leaving 9 bases between them. Germline CDR1 is LGHDT and CDR2 is YNNKEL (reference sequence). The CDR3 coding sequence is TGTGCCAGCAGCCACGGAGGCGGCACTGAAGCTTTCTTT. The encoded protein is CASSHGGGTEAFF.

V usage is TRBV5-8 and J usage is TRBJ1-5; tentative D call: TRBD1 (6 bases). V shed 0 bases and J shed 11 bases, with 18 bases lying between them. Germline V gene lookup returns CDR1 SGHTS and CDR2 YDEGEE. The CDR3 contains 15 residues. This CDR3 is CASSLAGTPKGAQHF. The DNA of the CDR3 is TGTGCCAGCAGCTTGGCCGGGACCCCGAAGGGGGCCCAGCATTTT.

The DNA for the CDR3 is TGTGCCAGCAGCTTAACGGTTGCCGGGGAGCTGTTTTTT. Protein sequence: CASSLTVAGELFF. The rearrangement links TRBV7-9 to TRBJ2-2; D not resolved. This CDR3 region has 13 residues. V shed 2 bases and J shed 6 bases, with 7 bases lying between them. Per the germline V gene, CDR1 is SEHNR and CDR2 is FQNEAQ (reference sequence).

The rearrangement links TRBV3-1 (or the pseudogene TRBV3-2) to TRBJ1-2; D remains unclear. Trimming left V 1 base short and J 4 bases short, with 10 bases between. The CDR3 is made up of 14 amino acids. In germline, CDR1 is LGHDT, CDR2 YNNKEL (reference sequence). CDR3 residues: CASSQGRLIYGYTF. The CDR3 DNA is TGTGCCAGCAGCCAAGGCCGGTTAATCTATGGCTACACCTTC.

The chain couples TRBV19 to TRBJ2-1, with D possibly TRBD1 on 7 matching bases. CDR3 length equals 14 residues. Germline V gene sequence: CDR1 LNHDA, CDR2 SQIVND (reference sequence). Trimming removed 3 bases from V and 8 bases from J, with 14 bases in between. CDR3 amino acids: CASSMQAGGYEQFF. The CDR3 DNA follows: TGTGCCAGTAGTATGCAGGCAGGGGGGTATGAGCAGTTCTTC.

V usage is TRBV14 and J usage is TRBJ1-3; a possible D gene is TRBD1 (6 bases). Deletions cut 1 base from V and 7 bases from J, with 14 bases between. This CDR3 is 15 amino acids long. Germline V gene data show CDR1 as SGHDN and CDR2 as FVKESK. The CDR3 sequence is CASSQGTGPRNTIYF. For the CDR3, the DNA is TGTGCCAGCAGCCAAGGTACAGGGCCCCGGAACACCATATATTTT.

The chain couples TRBV4-3 to TRBJ2-2; 7 positions match TRBD2. Germline CDR1 LGHNA, CDR2 YSLEER. J gave up 6 bases and V 6 bases, and 10 bases lay outside the gene matches. The CDR3 is 15 amino acids. The CDR3 DNA reads as TGCGCCAGCAGTCGAGTTAGGGGAGGGGCCGGGGAGCTGTTTTTT. Translated, it gives CASSRVRGGAGELFF.

The chain joins TRBV2 to TRBJ1-5; D not certain. The CDR3 totals 14 residues. Trimming stripped 7 bases from V and 3 bases from J, with 13 bases between. Germline V gene lookup returns CDR1 SNHLY and CDR2 FYNNEI. This CDR3 is CASTRATLNQPQHF. The CDR3 nucleotides read TGTGCCAGCACCCGAGCAACCCTCAATCAGCCCCAGCATTTT.

The J gene is TRBJ2-5, the V gene TRBV24-1, with unresolved D. The CDR3 extends over 15 amino acids. Trimming left V 3 bases short and J 5 bases short, with 15 bases between. Germline V gives CDR1 KGHDR, CDR2 SFDVKD. The CDR3 DNA reads as TGTGCCACCAGTGATGCCTCTTCGAACGGGGAGACCCAGTACTTC. As protein: CATSDASSNGETQYF.

The chain uses TRBV28 and TRBJ1-2; no definite D call. The CDR3 length is 14 residues. Trimming took off 5 bases at V and 5 bases at J, with 15 bases between the two ends. Germline V CDR1 and CDR2: MDHEN, SYDVKM. The DNA for the CDR3 is TGTGCCAGCAGTGCCCCCTACTTGCTTTATGGCTACACCTTC. This gives the protein CASSAPYLLYGYTF.

The chain combines TRBV28 with TRBJ1-1; 12 nucleotides match TRBD1. Trimming removed 9 bases from V and 2 bases from J; junction bases left unmatched: 10. The CDR3 covers 16 residues. Looked up from germline, CDR1 is MDHEN and CDR2 is SYDVKM. The CDR3, as DNA: TGTGCCAGTGGCGGGGGACAGGGGGCTTTTAACACTGAAGCTTTCTTT. Its protein is CASGGGQGAFNTEAFF.

J is TRBJ1-2 and V is TRBV7-9; D ambiguous. Germline CDR1 is SEHNR and CDR2 is FQNEAQ (reference sequence). This CDR3 is 14 amino acids long. Trimming pared 1 base from V and 2 bases from J, leaving 8 bases between. CDR3 loop: CASSLDSQNYGYTF. The CDR3 bases are TGTGCCAGCAGCTTAGACAGCCAAAACTATGGCTACACCTTC.

The chain has TRBV6-4 and TRBJ2-5, with TRBD2 matching 11 bases. CDR3 length equals 15 residues. Losses at the gene ends were 2 bases for V and 3 bases for J; bases not matched to a gene: 2. Germline V gives CDR1 MRHNA, CDR2 SNTAGT. The CDR3 nucleotides read TGTGCCAGCAGTGACGCGACTAGCGGGAAAGAGACCCAGTACTTC. Amino acid sequence: CASSDATSGKETQYF.

The chain carries TRBV4-1 and TRBJ1-3; TRBD1 might be the D (6 bases). The CDR3 extends over 17 amino acids. From germline, CDR1 is MGHRA and CDR2 YSYEKL. V shed 8 bases and J shed 2 bases, with 22 bases lying between them. The CDR3 nucleotides read TGCGCCAGCTCCCCTCGTGGAGGGGGGGTTCCTGGAAACACCATATATTTT. Its protein product is CASSPRGGGVPGNTIYF.

This clone was seen a handful of times. CDR3: CASSPAGDSPLHF. As DNA, the CDR3 is TGTGCCAGCTCACCAGCCGGGGATTCACCCCTCCACTTT. The gene calls are TRBV18 and TRBJ1-6; D not certain. The CDR3 is 13 residues long. V was shortened by 2 bases and J by 8 bases, with 7 bases between the two germline ends. Germline V gene lookup returns CDR1 KGHSH and CDR2 LQKENI.

The chain uses TRBV6-5 and TRBJ1-5; a possible D gene is TRBD1 (6 bases). Per the germline V gene, CDR1 is MNHEY and CDR2 is SVGAGI. Trimming left V 4 bases short and J 7 bases short, with 11 bases between. This CDR3 contains 13 residues. This CDR3 reads CASSSNREQPQHF. The DNA of the CDR3 is TGTGCCAGCAGTTCCAACAGGGAACAGCCCCAGCATTTT.

This chain connects TRBV15 to TRBJ2-7; D may be TRBD1 (6 bases). Looked up from germline, CDR1 is LNHNV and CDR2 is YYDKDF (reference sequence). V dropped 3 bases and J dropped 2 bases, with 11 bases sitting between them. The CDR3 contains 14 residues. The CDR3 sequence: CATSRPGHPYEQYF. Here the CDR3 DNA reads TGTGCCACCAGCAGGCCGGGACACCCCTACGAGCAGTACTTC.

The chain links TRBV9 to TRBJ2-5, with 12 bases identical to TRBD2. Germline V lookup: CDR1 SGDLS, CDR2 YYNGEE. V lost 4 bases, J lost 4 bases, and 8 bases stayed unmatched. The CDR3 spans 16 residues. The CDR3 nucleotides are TGTGCCAGCAGCCCGGCTAGCGGGGGGGCCTCAGAGACCCAGTACTTC. It yields the protein CASSPASGGASETQYF. Drawing the rest from reference TRBV9 and TRBJ2-5, the complete variable domain is DSGVTQTPKHLITATGQRVTLRCSPRSGDLSVYWYQQSLDQGLQFLIQYYNGEERAKGNILERFSAQQFPDLHSELNLSSLELGDSALYFCASSPASGGASETQYFGPGTRLLVL.

The chain uses TRBV5-6 and TRBJ2-5, with 10 nucleotides matching TRBD1. Germline loops: CDR1 SGHDT, CDR2 YYEEEE. The CDR3 contains 14 residues. Trimming removed 5 bases from V and 5 bases from J; junction bases left unmatched: 6. The CDR3 reads CASSTDRGDETQYF. The DNA of the CDR3 is TGTGCCAGCAGTACGGACAGGGGGGATGAGACCCAGTACTTC.

The rearrangement joins TRBV7-2 to TRBJ2-3, with D unclear. Trimming shortened V by 0 bases and J by 2 bases, and 6 bases separated the two germline ends. The CDR3 runs 14 residues. CDR1 and CDR2 (germline): SGHTA, FQGNSA. CDR3 sequence (DNA): TGTGCCAGCAGCTTAGCGTCCTACACAGATACGCAGTATTTT. It yields the protein CASSLASYTDTQYF.

The chain recombines TRBV27 with TRBJ2-5; 7 bases are shared with TRBD1. V shed 6 bases and J 3 bases; nucleotides not matched to a gene: 4. CDR3 length equals 13 residues. Germline V gene sequence: CDR1 MNHEY, CDR2 SMNVEV (reference sequence). The CDR3 region has the DNA TGTGCCAGCAGGCCTGACAGGGAAGAGACCCAGTACTTC. This translates into CASRPDREETQYF.

This chain connects TRBV7-8 to TRBJ1-2, with 7 nucleotides matching TRBD1. Trimming removed 5 bases from V and 1 base from J; junction bases left unmatched: 7. CDR3 length: 15 residues. Germline V gene lookup returns CDR1 SGHVS and CDR2 FQNEAQ. CDR3 loop: CASSPSQGFNYGYTF. DNA for the CDR3: TGTGCCAGCAGCCCCTCACAGGGGTTTAACTATGGCTACACCTTC.